This T cell receptor beta chain came from a study of cytomegalovirus exposure and HLA in healthy donors. The CDR3 has 16 residues. CDR1 is SGHAT and CDR2 is FQDESV in the germline V gene (reference sequence). Both 60 Vbeta primers and 13 Jbeta primers went into the PCR. Using immunoSEQ multiplex PCR, the repertoire was profiled, and TCRdb retains in-frame clones only, with some absent. This table has 100,000 to 130,000 clones, approximately 73% appearing once. In regard to this clone: Its cognate antigen is unknown.

Broader study findings: Follow-up analysis found HLA locus-dependent TCR association rates, highest for DRB1 and lowest for HLA-C. There were some public TCRs occurring in many donors, but most TCR sequences were rare. An Asian-associated ancestry cluster reportedly showed fewer N-insertions than the approximately 700-donor mean in a later analysis.

This clonotype originated in a man aged 25-45 years in good health and CMV-seronegative. The rearrangement joins TRBV11-1 to TRBJ2-5, with 10 bases matching TRBD1. The assigned J gene may be wrong: the sequence end matches TRBJ2-7 better. Input material: PBMCs. This CDR3 reads CASSRPGQGSSYEQYF. The DNA for the CDR3 is TGTGCCAGCAGCCGACCGGGACAGGGGAGCTCCTACGAGCAGTACTTC.